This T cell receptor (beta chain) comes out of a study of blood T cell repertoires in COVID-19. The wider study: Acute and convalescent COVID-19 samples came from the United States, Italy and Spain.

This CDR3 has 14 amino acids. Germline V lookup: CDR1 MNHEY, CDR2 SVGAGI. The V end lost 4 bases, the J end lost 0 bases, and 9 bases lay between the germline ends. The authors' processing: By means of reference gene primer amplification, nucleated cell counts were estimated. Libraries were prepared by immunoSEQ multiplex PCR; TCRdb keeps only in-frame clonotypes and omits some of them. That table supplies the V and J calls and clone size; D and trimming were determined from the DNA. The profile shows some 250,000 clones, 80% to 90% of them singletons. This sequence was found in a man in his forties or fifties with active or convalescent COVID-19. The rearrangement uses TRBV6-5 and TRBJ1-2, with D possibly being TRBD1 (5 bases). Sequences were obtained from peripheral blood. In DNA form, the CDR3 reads TGTGCCAGCAGTTTGGGGGGGGCTAACTATGGCTACACCTTC. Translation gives CASSLGGANYGYTF.